A single sample gave rise to the 21 T cell receptor beta chains below, sequenced in a study of blood T cell repertoires in COVID-19. Measured with immunoSEQ multiplex PCR; TCRdb has only the in-frame clones, and not every one. The sample lists about 200,000 clones, approximately 91% occurring once. The sequencing input was peripheral blood. Receptors originate from a man between 45 and 60 years old with COVID-19, enrolled during active disease.

The CDR3 sequence: CASSYAQGTYEQYF. The CDR3 nucleotides are TGTGCCAGCAGTTACGCACAGGGAACCTACGAGCAGTACTTC. This chain connects TRBV28 to TRBJ2-7, with D perhaps TRBD1 (6 bases). Germline V lookup: CDR1 MDHEN, CDR2 SYDVKM. This CDR3 contains 14 residues. V was pared by 4 bases and J by 2 bases, with 12 bases between.

The J gene is TRBJ1-1, the V gene TRBV6-5; 9 nucleotides agree with TRBD1. The CDR3 consists of 14 residues. The junction had 8 bases not matched to a gene; V was cut back by 6 bases and J by 6 bases. Germline assignment: CDR1 MNHEY and CDR2 SVGAGI. CDR3 DNA: TGTGCCAGCAGCCCGGGACAGGGAAGGGCTGAAGCTTTCTTT. Translation: CASSPGQGRAEAFF.

This clone was counted between two and nine times. The chain links TRBV5-1 to TRBJ2-1, with TRBD1 matching over 10 bases. The germline gives CDR1 SGHRS, CDR2 YFSETQ. The trim removed 7 bases at V and 10 bases at J, leaving 14 bases unmatched. The CDR3 is 15 residues long. The CDR3 coding sequence is TGCGCCAGCTGTCCCGAAGGACAGGGGGTGAGGGAGCAGTTCTTC. It encodes CASCPEGQGVREQFF.

V usage is TRBV3-1 (or the pseudogene TRBV3-2) and J usage is TRBJ2-3; TRBD2 aligns across 8 bases. Germline values: CDR1 LGHDT, CDR2 YNNKEL (reference sequence). The CDR3 totals 15 residues. Trimming took 4 bases from V and 5 from J; bases not matched to a gene: 8. This CDR3 reads CASSLAGAGGDTQYF. CDR3 DNA: TGTGCCAGCAGCCTTGCGGGGGCGGGGGGAGATACGCAGTATTTT.

The J gene is TRBJ2-7, the V gene TRBV2; 11 bases are shared with TRBD1. The germline V gene has CDR1 SNHLY and CDR2 FYNNEI. The CDR3 consists of 15 residues. J gave up 5 bases and V 6 bases, and 9 bases lay outside the gene matches. CDR3: CASSQFGQGADEQYF. The DNA of the CDR3 is TGTGCCAGCAGCCAGTTTGGACAGGGGGCCGACGAGCAGTACTTC.

With regard to this clone: The same CDR3 arises from other DNA sequences in this sample as well. The V call is TRBV9, the J call TRBJ2-7; 9 bases map to TRBD1. Trimming cost V 2 bases and J 2 bases; bases outside gene matches: 2. Germline lookup yields CDR1 SGDLS and CDR2 YYNGEE. There are 14 residues in the CDR3. The CDR3 DNA follows: TGTGCCAGCAGCGTGGGACAGGGTGCCTACGAGCAGTACTTC. Translation: CASSVGQGAYEQYF.

This clone has a handful of counts. The rearrangement uses TRBV20-1 and TRBJ2-7; TRBD2 matches 8 bases. Per the germline V gene, CDR1 is DFQATT and CDR2 is SNEGSKA (reference sequence). J lost 0 bases, V lost 3 bases, and 7 bases had no gene match. The CDR3 is 15 amino acids. CDR3 sequence reads: CSASPLAGLSYEQYF. The CDR3, as DNA: TGCAGTGCTAGTCCCCTAGCGGGCCTCTCCTACGAGCAGTACTTC.

The chain joins TRBV19 to TRBJ1-4; no clear D gene. CDR3 length: 15 amino acids. V dropped 5 bases and J dropped 4 bases, with 14 bases sitting between them. The germline CDR1 and CDR2 sequences are LNHDA and SQIVND (reference sequence). This chain's CDR3 is CASSPWAEDNEKLFF. CDR3 bases: TGTGCCAGTAGTCCCTGGGCAGAAGATAATGAAAAACTGTTTTTT.

The chain combines TRBV28 with TRBJ1-6; D is ambiguous. Trimming cost V 9 bases and J 7 bases, with 13 bases left between them. The CDR3 spans 13 residues. CDR1 and CDR2 from the germline V gene are MDHEN and SYDVKM. The CDR3 sequence is CASTNFINSPLHF. CDR3 DNA: TGTGCCAGTACAAATTTTATAAATTCACCCCTCCACTTT.

CDR3 nucleotide sequence: TGTGCCAGCAGTACGGACAGGGTGAGGGAGACCCAGTACTTC. This translates into CASSTDRVRETQYF. The chain uses TRBV6-5 and TRBJ2-5, with 8 bases lining up with TRBD1. CDR1 and CDR2 from the germline V gene are MNHEY and SVGAGI. This CDR3 comprises 14 residues. V shed 5 bases, J shed 5 bases, and the junction held 7 bases outside the gene matches.

The chain uses TRBV5-1 and TRBJ2-6, with D unresolved. The CDR3 covers 17 residues. The germline V gene has CDR1 SGHRS and CDR2 YFSETQ. The V end lost 0 bases, the J end lost 4 bases, and 14 bases lay between the germline ends. Here the CDR3 reads CASSLGRVLGGANVLTF. The CDR3 nucleotides read TGCGCCAGCAGCTTGGGACGGGTCCTCGGGGGGGCCAACGTCCTGACTTTC.

The chain combines TRBV5-1 with TRBJ1-1; tentatively, D is TRBD1 (6 bases). Trimming left V 4 bases short and J 4 bases short, with 17 bases between. Germline V gene data show CDR1 as SGHRS and CDR2 as YFSETQ. This CDR3 has 15 residues. CDR3 in amino acids: CASSPSPGGPTEAFF. Written as DNA, the CDR3 is TGCGCCAGCAGCCCGTCGCCCGGGGGGCCCACTGAAGCTTTCTTT.

In the case of this clone: The sample carries other DNA sequences with the same CDR3. This chain links TRBV19 with TRBJ2-7; TRBD1 matches at 11 bases. With 4 bases clipped from V and 5 bases from J, the junction kept 4 bases outside the gene matches. Germline CDR1 LNHDA, CDR2 SQIVND (reference sequence). CDR3 size: 14 residues. Written as DNA, the CDR3 is TGTGCCAGTAGTACCGGACAGGGGGCGCACGAGCAGTACTTC. It encodes CASSTGQGAHEQYF. Supplemented by reference TRBV19 and TRBJ2-7, the full variable domain reads DGGITQSPKYLFRKEGQNVTLSCEQNLNHDAMYWYRQDPGQGLRLIYYSQIVNDFQKGDIAEGYSVSREKKESFPLTVTSAQKNPTAFYLCASSTGQGAHEQYFGPGTRLTVT.

The chain links TRBV19 to TRBJ1-2, with 9 bases that match TRBD1. The V and J ends lost 5 bases and 4 bases, in that order; junction bases with no gene match: 11. The germline V gene has CDR1 LNHDA and CDR2 SQIVND (reference sequence). This CDR3 has 16 amino acids. The DNA for the CDR3 is TGTGCCAGTAGTCCGATACAGGGGGCGCAGATCTATGGCTACACCTTC. Translation gives CASSPIQGAQIYGYTF.

This sequence joins TRBV12-3 or TRBV12-4 and TRBJ1-5; D is possibly TRBD1 (5 bases). Trimming stripped 9 bases from V and 0 bases from J, with 9 bases between. The CDR3 runs to 13 residues. The chain's CDR3 is CASQGSSNQPQHF. CDR3 nucleotides: TGTGCCAGTCAGGGTTCTAGCAATCAGCCCCAGCATTTT.

V is TRBV19 and J is TRBJ2-2; maybe TRBD1 (6 bases). The CDR3 length is 15 residues. The germline V gene encodes CDR1 LNHDA and CDR2 SQIVND (reference sequence). Trimming left V 2 bases short and J 4 bases short, with 11 bases between. CDR3 DNA sequence: TGTGCCAGTAGTATAAGAACAGGGCGCACCGGGGAGCTGTTTTTT. This gives the protein CASSIRTGRTGELFF.

V gene TRBV6-6 combines with J gene TRBJ1-5; 9 nucleotides align to TRBD1. Trimming took 7 bases from V and 4 from J; bases not matched to a gene: 2. The CDR3 totals 13 residues. From germline, CDR1 is MNHNY and CDR2 SVGAGI (reference sequence). DNA of the CDR3: TGTGCCAGCAATGGACAGGGGAATCAGCCCCAGCATTTT. It encodes CASNGQGNQPQHF.

The rearrangement links TRBV6-1 to TRBJ2-7; 8 positions agree with TRBD2. The germline V gene has CDR1 MNHNS and CDR2 SASEGT. The CDR3 is 13 residues long. With V trimmed by 5 bases and J by 6 bases, 6 bases remained unmatched. The CDR3 DNA reads as TGTGCCAGCAGTTCCGGGAGGGTGAGCGAGCAGTACTTC. Translating gives CASSSGRVSEQYF.

The CDR3 nucleotides are TGCGCCAGCAGTGCAGGACAGGGGACCAATGGCTACACCTTC. Amino acids: CASSAGQGTNGYTF. V is TRBV10-1 and J is TRBJ1-2; TRBD1 matches at 9 bases. J gave up 6 bases and V 4 bases, and 6 bases lay outside the gene matches. Looked up from germline, CDR1 is WNHNN and CDR2 is SYGVQD (reference sequence). This CDR3 is built from 14 residues.

The V call is TRBV14, the J call TRBJ1-1, with TRBD1 matching over 7 bases. CDR3 length: 16 residues. Germline loops: CDR1 SGHDN, CDR2 FVKESK. V dropped 4 bases and J dropped 3; count of bases not matched to a gene: 11. The CDR3 bases are TGTGCCAGCAGCCGGCGACAGGGCCCCTTGGACACTGAAGCTTTCTTT. Translation gives CASSRRQGPLDTEAFF.

This clone was picked up a small number of times. The rearrangement uses TRBV29-1 and TRBJ2-2; D might be TRBD1 or TRBD2, each matching 5 bases. Trimming left V 7 bases short and J 4 bases short, with 7 bases between. Looked up from germline, CDR1 is SQVTM and CDR2 is ANQGSEA. The CDR3 covers 11 residues. The CDR3 sequence is CSAGSTGELFF. The DNA for the CDR3 is TGCAGCGCAGGGAGCACCGGGGAGCTGTTTTTT.